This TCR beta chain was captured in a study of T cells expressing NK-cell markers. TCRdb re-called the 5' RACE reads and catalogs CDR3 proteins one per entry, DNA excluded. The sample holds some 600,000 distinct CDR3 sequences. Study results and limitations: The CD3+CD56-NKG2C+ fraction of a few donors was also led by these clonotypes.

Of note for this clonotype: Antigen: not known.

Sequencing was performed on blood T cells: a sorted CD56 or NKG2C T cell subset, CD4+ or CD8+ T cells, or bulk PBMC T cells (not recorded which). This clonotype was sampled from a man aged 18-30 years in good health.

The CDR3: CASKLAGGSDTQYF. The chain employs TRBV2 and TRBJ2-3; TCRdb's D call, TRBD2, is unchecked because there is no DNA. In germline, CDR1 is SNHLY, CDR2 FYNNEI. The CDR3 sequence is 14 residues long.